This entry is about one T cell receptor (beta chain). Germline values: CDR1 DFQATT, CDR2 SNEGSKA (reference sequence). Trimming cost V 0 bases and J 6 bases; bases outside gene matches: 5. The length of the CDR3 is 15 residues. This sample was taken from a study of identical twins. MiXCR, applied by TCRdb to the 5' RACE reads, yields one record per CDR3 protein. The data hold 420,000 or so distinct CDR3 sequences, with under 20% observed a single time. The source material was naive T cells sorted from blood. The receptor comes from a man aged 45-65 years in good health. The chain employs TRBV20-1 and TRBJ1-4, with TRBD1 matching over 9 bases. The DNA for the CDR3 is TGCAGTGCTAGAGATTGGCGACAGGGGGATGAAAAACTGTTTTTT. This codes for CSARDWRQGDEKLFF.